This entry lists 30 T cell receptor beta chains sequenced from one sample in a study of T cell responses to AZD1222 COVID-19 vaccine. Data came from immunoSEQ multiplex PCR; TCRdb stores just in-frame clones and leaves some out. The sample contains about 76,000 clones, about 74% of which appear only once. Sample: peripheral blood, taken 28 days after the second dose of the MenACWY control vaccine. These receptor sequences come from an adult who received the MenACWY meningococcal vaccine as a control.

The chain combines TRBV6-6 with TRBJ1-5; possibly TRBD1 for D (5 bases). The CDR3 runs to 17 residues. Germline V lookup: CDR1 MNHNY, CDR2 SVGAGI (reference sequence). V gave up 5 bases and J gave up 0 bases, with 17 bases separating them. The CDR3 loop is CASSPRGTGYSNQPQHF. CDR3 coding DNA: TGTGCCAGCAGTCCCCGGGGGACGGGTTATAGCAATCAGCCCCAGCATTTT.

The J gene is TRBJ1-1, the V gene TRBV28; 7 bases line up with TRBD1. The CDR3 has 15 residues. Germline V gives CDR1 MDHEN, CDR2 SYDVKM. With V trimmed by 5 bases and J by 3 bases, 9 bases remained unmatched. CDR3 DNA sequence: TGTGCCAGCAGTCCGACAGGGCGAGTCGACACTGAAGCTTTCTTT. Its protein is CASSPTGRVDTEAFF.

The CDR3 nucleotides read TGTGCCAGCAGCCATCTGGGACTAGCGGGGGCCCCGGGAGCCAAAAACATTCAGTACTTC. Amino acids: CASSHLGLAGAPGAKNIQYF. The V gene is TRBV5-8, the J gene TRBJ2-4; 14 nucleotides line up with TRBD2. Germline assignment: CDR1 SGHTS and CDR2 YDEGEE. V shed 4 bases, J shed 0 bases, and the junction held 12 bases outside the gene matches. CDR3 length equals 20 residues.

This chain links TRBV5-1 with TRBJ2-3; 11 nucleotides match TRBD2. Germline CDR1 SGHRS, CDR2 YFSETQ. CDR3 length equals 17 residues. Trimming took 0 bases from V and 3 from J; bases not matched to a gene: 6. As DNA, the CDR3 is TGCGCCAGCAGCTTGGCAATAGCGGGAGGGATAACAGATACGCAGTATTTT. Amino acid sequence: CASSLAIAGGITDTQYF.

This chain joins TRBV6-1 and TRBJ2-4; possible D gene TRBD1, 5 bases. Germline V gene lookup returns CDR1 MNHNS and CDR2 SASEGT. With 2 bases removed from V and 6 bases from J, the gap between germline ends came to 20 bases. The CDR3 consists of 17 residues. CDR3 amino acids: CASSESGQFGARNIQYF. In nucleotides, the CDR3 is TGTGCCAGCAGTGAATCAGGACAATTTGGAGCGAGAAACATTCAGTACTTC.

V is TRBV2 and J is TRBJ1-1; 10 bases map to TRBD1. CDR1 and CDR2 from the germline V gene are SNHLY and FYNNEI. J gave up 3 bases and V 5 bases, and 3 bases lay outside the gene matches. The CDR3 extends over 14 amino acids. This CDR3 is CASSSGTGDTEAFF. CDR3 nucleotides: TGTGCCAGCAGTTCCGGGACAGGGGACACTGAAGCTTTCTTT.

The chain carries TRBV9 and TRBJ1-2, with 7 bases fitting TRBD1. Per the germline V gene, CDR1 is SGDLS and CDR2 is YYNGEE. Trimming at V came to 4 bases and at J to 0 bases, leaving 6 bases not matched to a gene. The CDR3 length is 15 residues. The chain's CDR3 is CASSTRDSTNYGYTF. The CDR3 DNA is TGTGCCAGCAGCACCCGGGACAGTACTAACTATGGCTACACCTTC.

In nucleotides, the CDR3 is TGTGCCAGCTACCTCCGTAAGATAGCCCAGCATTTT. It yields the protein CASYLRKIAQHF. This chain joins TRBV6-4 and TRBJ1-5, with D uncertain. CDR1 and CDR2 (germline): MRHNA, SNTAGT. Deletions cut 8 bases from V and 11 bases from J, with 16 bases between. This CDR3 contains 12 residues.

By sample share, this clone is medium-sized. V and J are TRBV5-6 and TRBJ2-7; possibly TRBD1 for D (6 bases). V was shortened by 6 bases and J by 3 bases, with 16 bases between the two germline ends. This CDR3 is 14 amino acids long. Germline CDR1 is SGHDT and CDR2 is YYEEEE. In DNA form, the CDR3 reads TGTGCCAGCACGCCGAAAGGACAGAGCTACGAGCAGTACTTC. It translates to CASTPKGQSYEQYF.

The rearrangement joins TRBV2 to TRBJ2-2; TRBD2 matches at 8 bases. The CDR3 has 15 amino acids. The V and J ends lost 4 bases and 5 bases, in that order; junction bases with no gene match: 6. Germline assignment: CDR1 SNHLY and CDR2 FYNNEI. This CDR3 reads CASSVLASGTGELFF. CDR3 nucleotide sequence: TGTGCCAGCAGTGTTCTGGCTAGCGGGACCGGGGAGCTGTTTTTT.

This clone was seen many times. The V call is TRBV7-2, the J call TRBJ1-2, with 10 nucleotides matching TRBD1. V was pared by 0 bases and J by 10 bases, with 8 bases of the junction left unmatched. The length of the CDR3 is 15 residues. Looked up from germline, CDR1 is SGHTA and CDR2 is FQGNSA. The CDR3 DNA follows: TGTGCCAGCAGCTTAGCGGGGGACAGGGGTCTTCACTACACCTTC. This encodes CASSLAGDRGLHYTF.

Many counts were recorded for this clone. The chain carries TRBV5-1 and TRBJ1-4, with a weak D call TRBD1 (6 bases). The CDR3 is 14 residues long. V lost 1 base, J lost 11 bases, and 15 bases lay in between. Germline values: CDR1 SGHRS, CDR2 YFSETQ. CDR3 DNA: TGCGCCAGCAGCTTGTTAGGGGCGCAGGGGAAACTGTTTTTT. It encodes CASSLLGAQGKLFF.

The sample holds a few counts of this clone. The rearrangement joins TRBV6-5 to TRBJ1-2; D is undetermined. V was clipped by 4 bases and J by 2 bases, with 14 bases between them. The CDR3 covers 15 residues. The germline V gene encodes CDR1 MNHEY and CDR2 SVGAGI. The CDR3 is CASSSYSGVNYGYTF. CDR3 sequence (DNA): TGTGCCAGCAGTTCCTATTCCGGGGTGAACTATGGCTACACCTTC.

This clone showed up just once. This chain connects TRBV18 to TRBJ2-2, with 11 bases that match TRBD2. Losses at the gene ends were 3 bases for V and 5 bases for J; bases not matched to a gene: 2. The CDR3 is 15 amino acids. CDR1 and CDR2 from the germline V gene are KGHSH and LQKENI. The CDR3 sequence is CASSPPSGRTGELFF. The CDR3 coding sequence is TGTGCCAGCTCACCGCCTAGCGGGAGGACCGGGGAGCTGTTTTTT.

This clone was recorded a few times. The CDR3 nucleotides are TGTGCCAGCAGCTTAGCATCCAGTCATGAAGCTTTCTTT. Protein product: CASSLASSHEAFF. The rearrangement joins TRBV7-9 to TRBJ1-1; D remains ambiguous. V was clipped by 0 bases and J by 7 bases, with 9 bases between them. The germline V gene has CDR1 SEHNR and CDR2 FQNEAQ (reference sequence). This CDR3 spans 13 amino acids.

The chain has TRBV6-2 or TRBV6-3 and TRBJ2-3, with 10 bases lining up with TRBD2. V gave up 2 bases and J gave up 0 bases; unmatched junction bases: 11. CDR1 is MNHEY, CDR2 SVGEGT, per germline. The CDR3 is 19 residues long. Written as DNA, the CDR3 is TGTGCCAGCAGTTACGAGTGGGGGCTAGCGGGGGCCAGCACAGATACGCAGTATTTT. As protein: CASSYEWGLAGASTDTQYF.

In its sample, this clone was seen once. The chain employs TRBV7-2 and TRBJ1-1, with D tentatively TRBD1 (6 bases). The germline gives CDR1 SGHTA, CDR2 FQGNSA. The CDR3 loop spans 17 amino acids. The germline V and J ends were trimmed by 0 bases and 4 bases, with 18 bases remaining between them. The CDR3: CASSLASRGVVSTEAFF. The DNA of the CDR3 is TGTGCCAGCAGCTTAGCCAGCAGGGGAGTCGTATCCACTGAAGCTTTCTTT.

This clone was recorded a few times. V gene TRBV11-2 combines with J gene TRBJ1-4, with a weak D call TRBD1 (6 bases). V was trimmed by 0 bases and J by 6 bases, leaving 8 bases between them. Looked up from germline, CDR1 is SGHAT and CDR2 is FQNNGV. CDR3 length: 14 residues. The CDR3 sequence is CASSLDRTDEKLFF. CDR3 DNA: TGTGCCAGCAGCTTAGATCGGACAGATGAAAAACTGTTTTTT.

The chain has TRBV9 and TRBJ1-6; TRBD1 agrees at 8 bases. CDR1 and CDR2 (germline): SGDLS, YYNGEE. V lost 4 bases, J lost 9 bases, and 6 bases stayed unmatched. The CDR3 loop spans 14 amino acids. The CDR3 DNA is TGTGCCAGCAGCCCCGGACAGGGCGGTTCACCCCTCCACTTT. Encoded protein: CASSPGQGGSPLHF.

A note on this clone: One end of the junction fails to match germline, which may point to a read error. The chain recombines TRBV24-1 with TRBJ2-5, with D possibly matching TRBD2 (5 bases). The CDR3 runs to 13 residues. Germline V lookup: CDR1 KGHDR, CDR2 SFDVKD. The CDR3 reads CATSDGVQETQYF. CDR3 nucleotide sequence: TGTGCCACAAGTGACGGGGTTCAAGAGACCCAGTACTTC.

The DNA for the CDR3 is TGTGCCATCAGTGATAGCGGGAGGAGCTCCTACAATGAGCAGTTCTTC. As protein: CAISDSGRSSYNEQFF. V and J are TRBV10-3 and TRBJ2-1, with 10 positions matching TRBD2. This CDR3 region has 16 residues. V was clipped by 3 bases and J by 0 bases; unmatched bases: 2. Looked up from germline, CDR1 is ENHRY and CDR2 is SYGVKD.

CDR3: CSVEDGLGQYF. The DNA of the CDR3 is TGCAGCGTTGAAGACGGGTTAGGGCAGTATTTT. This rearrangement joins TRBV29-1 to TRBJ2-3, with unresolved D. The germline V and J ends were trimmed by 0 bases and 11 bases, with 9 bases remaining between them. Germline V CDR1 and CDR2: SQVTM, ANQGSEA. The CDR3 extends over 11 amino acids.

The chain uses TRBV6-6 and TRBJ1-1; no clear D gene. V shed 11 bases and J shed 1 base, with 14 bases lying between them. Germline V lookup: CDR1 MNHNY, CDR2 SVGAGI (reference sequence). CDR3 length equals 13 residues. CDR3 sequence reads: CAHRLERNTEAFF. For the CDR3, the DNA is TGTGCCCATAGGCTCGAGAGGAACACTGAAGCTTTCTTT.

This clone was observed once. This sequence joins TRBV29-1 and TRBJ1-1, with D unclear. Trimming cost V 0 bases and J 11 bases, with 19 bases left between them. The CDR3 is 14 residues long. Germline V CDR1 and CDR2: SQVTM, ANQGSEA. CDR3 sequence reads: CSVEDRVAVSGAFF. The CDR3 DNA is TGCAGCGTTGAAGATCGGGTAGCCGTTTCGGGGGCTTTCTTT.

The chain uses TRBV10-3 and TRBJ1-5; TRBD1 aligns across 9 bases. Trimming removed 10 bases from V and 2 bases from J; junction bases left unmatched: 3. CDR3 size: 13 residues. Germline loops: CDR1 ENHRY, CDR2 SYGVKD. CDR3 protein: CATRTGGNQPQHF. The CDR3 DNA follows: TGTGCCACCCGGACAGGGGGCAATCAGCCCCAGCATTTT.

This chain connects TRBV19 to TRBJ2-4; D is tentatively TRBD1 or TRBD2 (6 bases each). Germline lookup yields CDR1 LNHDA and CDR2 SQIVND (reference sequence). The V end was cut by 11 bases, the J end by 4 bases, with 18 bases between. The length of the CDR3 is 14 residues. The CDR3 DNA follows: TGTGCCTCCCAAGAGGGGGGCCGGAAAAACATTCAGTACTTC. It specifies CASQEGGRKNIQYF.

The chain couples TRBV2 to TRBJ1-5; 8 positions match TRBD1. Germline values: CDR1 SNHLY, CDR2 FYNNEI. The CDR3 totals 15 residues. The junction had 8 bases not matched to a gene; V was cut back by 5 bases and J by 5 bases. The CDR3 region has the DNA TGTGCCAGCAGTAACCGGACAGGGAGGGATCAGCCCCAGCATTTT. Translating gives CASSNRTGRDQPQHF.

This clone was recorded a few times. This rearrangement joins TRBV5-8 to TRBJ2-1; 8 bases are a match to TRBD1. Germline CDR1 reads SGHTS; CDR2 reads YDEGEE. The CDR3 extends over 15 amino acids. V shed 2 bases and J 4 bases; nucleotides not matched to a gene: 5. The CDR3 spells CASSFGQGAYNEQFF. The CDR3 DNA reads TGTGCCAGCAGCTTTGGGCAGGGGGCGTACAATGAGCAGTTCTTC.

The rearrangement links TRBV10-3 to TRBJ2-3; 12 nucleotides match TRBD1. In germline, CDR1 is ENHRY, CDR2 SYGVKD. Trimming at V came to 8 bases and at J to 4 bases, leaving 10 bases not matched to a gene. The CDR3 covers 16 residues. In nucleotides, the CDR3 is TGTGCCATCTCAGGTCCGGGACAGGGGGCCGCAGATACGCAGTATTTT. This codes for CAISGPGQGAADTQYF.

V and J are TRBV27 and TRBJ2-1, with unresolved D. Per the germline V gene, CDR1 is MNHEY and CDR2 is SMNVEV (reference sequence). There are 12 residues in the CDR3. The ends were cut back, 6 bases at V and 7 bases at J, with 10 bases in the middle. CDR3 coding DNA: TGTGCCAGCAGGACCCTGAGGAATGAGCAGTTCTTC. Amino acid sequence: CASRTLRNEQFF.